These 13 T cell receptor beta chains share one sample of origin, sequenced in a study of identical twins (dated by TCRdb to the mid-2010s). The receptor library was made with 5' RACE. TCRdb names Illumina HiSeq 2000 as the instrument used. Through fastp at Q25 and MiXCR, TCRdb rebuilt clones from the public reads, retaining in-frame beta chains. One record per CDR3 amino acid sequence lists the most common genes and DNA. The sample table holds roughly 720,000 distinct CDR3 sequences, of which 18% were seen once. About 12% of the sample goes to the ten largest clones. The same sample was also studied in work on T cells expressing NK-cell markers.

What was sequenced was PBMCs. The receptor set was obtained from a young woman in good health.

This clonotype turned up a few times. The gene calls are TRBV25-1 and TRBJ2-1; the D gene is possibly TRBD1 (6 bases). The germline CDR1 and CDR2 sequences are MGHDK and SYGVNS. V lost 6 bases, J lost 6 bases, and 12 bases lay in between. The CDR3 has 13 amino acids. This CDR3 is CASRTRGGNEQFF. In DNA form, the CDR3 reads TGTGCCAGCAGGACAAGAGGGGGCAATGAGCAGTTCTTC.

This clonotype was observed a handful of times. The genes are TRBV7-9 and TRBJ2-7, with unresolved D. V lost 5 bases and J 1 base, leaving 12 bases between the germline ends. Looked up from germline, CDR1 is SEHNR and CDR2 is FQNEAQ (reference sequence). The CDR3 runs to 14 residues. DNA of the CDR3: TGTGCCAGCAGCATCGGTGGCGGATCCTACGAGCAGTACTTC. Protein: CASSIGGGSYEQYF.

This clonotype has more than one count but fewer than ten. J is TRBJ1-1 and V is TRBV5-1, with a possible D match to TRBD1 (6 bases). Between the trimmed V and J ends, which lost 1 base and 5 bases, there was a span of 15 bases. The CDR3 has 15 amino acids. CDR1 is SGHRS, CDR2 YFSETQ, per germline. CDR3 DNA sequence: TGCGCCAGCAGCTTGTGGGCAGGGGACGGGACTGAAGCTTTCTTT. This codes for CASSLWAGDGTEAFF.

This chain links TRBV12-3 or TRBV12-4 with TRBJ2-3; D is uncertain. Trimming shortened V by 5 bases and J by 4 bases, and 10 bases separated the two germline ends. There are 13 residues in the CDR3. The CDR3 DNA follows: TGTGCCAGCAGTCGGGCCGTGGCAGATACGCAGTATTTT. It codes for CASSRAVADTQYF.

The chain couples TRBV20-1 to TRBJ1-1, with no clear D. The length of the CDR3 is 11 residues. Germline loops: CDR1 DFQATT, CDR2 SNEGSKA (reference sequence). The V gene lost 3 bases and the J gene lost 5 bases, with 7 bases spanning the gap. This CDR3 is CSASQVTEAFF. The CDR3 DNA reads as TGCAGTGCTAGCCAGGTAACTGAAGCTTTCTTT.

The table lists this clonotype with many counts. V is TRBV5-1 and J is TRBJ2-1; D possibly uses TRBD1 or TRBD2 (5 bases each). This CDR3 has 14 amino acids. Trimming removed 4 bases at V and 6 bases at J, with 14 bases between. The germline V gene encodes CDR1 SGHRS and CDR2 YFSETQ. In nucleotides, the CDR3 is TGCGCCAGCAGCATGACAGCGGCGAGCAATGAGCAGTTCTTC. It is translated as CASSMTAASNEQFF.

In this sample, this clonotype turned up a few times. The V and J genes are TRBV15 and TRBJ2-1; D possibly uses TRBD1 or TRBD2 (6 bases each). The germline gives CDR1 LNHNV, CDR2 YYDKDF (reference sequence). V lost 5 bases and J lost 8, with 19 bases in between. The CDR3 spans 15 residues. CDR3 in DNA: TGTGCCACCAGCCCCCAAAGGGGGGTTGGCGATGAGCAGTTCTTC. Translating gives CATSPQRGVGDEQFF.

This clonotype was counted only a few times. The rearrangement joins TRBV15 to TRBJ1-1, with D hard to call. The germline CDR1 and CDR2 sequences are LNHNV and YYDKDF (reference sequence). The CDR3 length is 13 residues. V lost 3 bases to trimming and J lost 3 bases, with 8 bases between them. The DNA for the CDR3 is TGTGCCACCAGCAGTGAGTCTTACACTGAAGCTTTCTTT. It is translated as CATSSESYTEAFF.

This clonotype has only a few counts. This chain joins TRBV6-4 and TRBJ1-1, with D perhaps TRBD1 (5 bases). V was clipped by 4 bases and J by 3 bases, with 12 bases between them. This CDR3 region has 14 residues. CDR1 is MRHNA, CDR2 SNTAGT, per germline. The CDR3 sequence is CASSVRVGDTEAFF. The CDR3 DNA is TGTGCCAGCAGTGTAAGGGTGGGGGACACTGAAGCTTTCTTT.

The genes are TRBV7-6 and TRBJ1-1; D call uncertain. Trimming pared 4 bases from V and 1 base from J, leaving 7 bases between. CDR1 is SGHVS and CDR2 is FNYEAQ in the germline V gene. There are 13 residues in the CDR3. The CDR3: CASSSYRNTEAFF. In DNA, the CDR3 is TGTGCCAGCAGCTCATACAGGAACACTGAAGCTTTCTTT.

This clonotype has more than one count but fewer than ten. V and J are TRBV5-1 and TRBJ1-1, with D possibly matching TRBD1 (6 bases). Germline CDR1 and CDR2: SGHRS and YFSETQ. The length of the CDR3 is 16 residues. V was cut by 2 bases and J by 2 bases, with 16 bases left in between. The CDR3 DNA follows: TGCGCCAGCAGCTTCAGGGAGGGGGTAGGAAACACTGAAGCTTTCTTT. Translated: CASSFREGVGNTEAFF.

This chain joins TRBV5-1 and TRBJ2-3; D is possibly TRBD2 (6 bases). CDR1 and CDR2 from the germline V gene are SGHRS and YFSETQ. With 7 bases removed from V and 0 bases from J, the gap between germline ends came to 9 bases. This CDR3 contains 13 residues. CDR3 protein: CASGAGSTDTQYF. The CDR3 nucleotides are TGCGCCAGCGGGGCGGGGAGCACAGATACGCAGTATTTT.

This clonotype was seen at least ten times. This chain connects TRBV12-3 or TRBV12-4 to TRBJ1-2; D gene uncertain. V was clipped by 6 bases and J by 6 bases, with 14 bases between them. The CDR3 contains 13 residues. The CDR3 DNA follows: TGTGCCAGCAGGGGTTCGGGGTTGAATGGCTACACCTTC. This translates into CASRGSGLNGYTF.